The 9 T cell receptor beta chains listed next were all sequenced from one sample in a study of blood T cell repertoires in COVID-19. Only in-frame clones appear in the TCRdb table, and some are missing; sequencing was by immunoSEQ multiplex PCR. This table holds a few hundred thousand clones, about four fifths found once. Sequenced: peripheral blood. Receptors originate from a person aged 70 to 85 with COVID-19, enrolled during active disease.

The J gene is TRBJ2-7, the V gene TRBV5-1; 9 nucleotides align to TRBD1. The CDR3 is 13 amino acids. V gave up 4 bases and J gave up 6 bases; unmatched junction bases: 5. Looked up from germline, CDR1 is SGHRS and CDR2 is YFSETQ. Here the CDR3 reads CASSTGQGLEQYF. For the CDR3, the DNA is TGCGCCAGCAGCACAGGACAGGGGCTCGAGCAGTACTTC.

CDR3 residues: CSVSPTGGYYEEQYF. As DNA, the CDR3 is TGCAGCGTCTCTCCGACAGGGGGCTACTACGAGGAGCAGTACTTC. The chain couples TRBV29-1 to TRBJ2-7, with TRBD1 matching 10 bases. CDR3 length equals 15 residues. The V segment lost 6 bases and the J segment 7 bases; nucleotides outside the gene matches: 15. Germline loops: CDR1 SQVTM, CDR2 ANQGSEA.

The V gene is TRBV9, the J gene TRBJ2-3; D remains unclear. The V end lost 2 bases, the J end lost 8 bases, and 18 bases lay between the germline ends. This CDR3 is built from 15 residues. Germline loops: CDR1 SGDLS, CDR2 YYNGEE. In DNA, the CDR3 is TGTGCCAGCAGCGTCCAAGACCTTGCAGGCGTTACGCAGTATTTT. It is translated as CASSVQDLAGVTQYF.

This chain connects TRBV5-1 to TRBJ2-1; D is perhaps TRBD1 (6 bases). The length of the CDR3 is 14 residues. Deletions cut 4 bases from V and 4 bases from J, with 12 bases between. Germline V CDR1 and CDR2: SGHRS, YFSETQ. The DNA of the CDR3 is TGCGCCAGCAGCGACCAGGGGTTGTACAATGAGCAGTTCTTC. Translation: CASSDQGLYNEQFF.

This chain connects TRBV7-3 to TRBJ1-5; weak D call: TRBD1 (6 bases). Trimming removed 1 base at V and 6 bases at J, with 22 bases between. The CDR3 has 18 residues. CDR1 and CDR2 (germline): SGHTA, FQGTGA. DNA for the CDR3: TGTGCCAGCAGCTTAAAGTCCGCCCACGGGGGGCCAAGTCAGCCCCAGCATTTT. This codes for CASSLKSAHGGPSQPQHF. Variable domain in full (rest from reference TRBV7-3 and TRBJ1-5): GAGVSQTPSNKVTEKGKYVELRCDPISGHTALYWYRQSLGQGPEFLIYFQGTGAADDSGLPNDRFFAVRPEGSVSTLKIQRTERGDSAVYLCASSLKSAHGGPSQPQHFGDGTRLSIL.

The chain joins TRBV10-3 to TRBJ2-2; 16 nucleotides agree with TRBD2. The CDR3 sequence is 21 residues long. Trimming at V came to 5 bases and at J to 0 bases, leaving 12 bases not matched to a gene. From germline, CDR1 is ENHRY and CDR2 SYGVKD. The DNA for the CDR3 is TGTGCCATCAGTCGGGGACTAGCGGGAGGGCCCCAAAAGACGAACACCGGGGAGCTGTTTTTT. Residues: CAISRGLAGGPQKTNTGELFF.

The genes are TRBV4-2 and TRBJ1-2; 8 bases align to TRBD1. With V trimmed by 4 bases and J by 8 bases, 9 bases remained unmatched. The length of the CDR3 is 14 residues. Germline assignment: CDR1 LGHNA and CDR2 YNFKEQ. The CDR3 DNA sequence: TGTGCCAGCAGCCCCCCGGGACAGGTGGCCGGCTACACCTTC. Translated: CASSPPGQVAGYTF.

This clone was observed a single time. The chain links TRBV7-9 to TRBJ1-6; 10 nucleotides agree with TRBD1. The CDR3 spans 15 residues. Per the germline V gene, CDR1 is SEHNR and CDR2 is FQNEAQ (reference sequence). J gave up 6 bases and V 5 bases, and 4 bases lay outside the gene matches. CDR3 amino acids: CASSPGQGPNSPLHF. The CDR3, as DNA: TGTGCCAGCAGCCCGGGACAGGGGCCTAATTCACCCCTCCACTTT.

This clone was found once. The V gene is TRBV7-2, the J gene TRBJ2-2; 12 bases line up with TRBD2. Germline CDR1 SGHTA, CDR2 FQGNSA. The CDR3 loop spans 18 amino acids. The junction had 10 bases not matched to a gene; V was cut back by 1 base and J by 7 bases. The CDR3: CASSLEILAGGQVGELFF. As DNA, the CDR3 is TGTGCCAGCAGCTTAGAGATACTAGCGGGGGGCCAAGTCGGGGAGCTGTTTTTT.